This T cell receptor beta chain was sequenced in a study of control samples from healthy donors and cancer patients. J gave up 6 bases and V 4 bases, and 15 bases lay outside the gene matches. CDR3 length equals 17 residues. CDR1 is MGHRA, CDR2 YSYEKL, per germline. Method: immunoSEQ multiplex PCR; TCRdb's copy keeps in-frame clones and lacks some. The repertoire holds 50,000 to 65,000 clones, 75% to 95% seen once, with 0.95% to 1.5% in the top ten. The receptor comes from a woman aged 50 to 60 with colorectal cancer. What was sequenced was PBMCs. The chain couples TRBV4-1 to TRBJ2-1; 7 bases are shared with TRBD2. CDR3 loop: CASSRGLIGGGGNEQFF. The DNA of the CDR3 is TGCGCCAGCAGCCGAGGCCTCATTGGGGGGGGTGGCAATGAGCAGTTCTTC.